This entry lists 28 T cell receptor beta chains sequenced from one sample in a study of blood T cell repertoires in COVID-19. TCRdb keeps only in-frame clones here, not all; method: immunoSEQ multiplex PCR. The repertoire holds fewer than 350,000 clones, around 90% seen once, with 9.4% in the top ten. The sequenced sample consisted of peripheral blood. The source is a man aged 18 to 35 with active or convalescent COVID-19.

The genes are TRBV7-2 and TRBJ2-1; D is possibly TRBD2 (6 bases). The ends were cut back, 1 base at V and 4 bases at J, with 11 bases in the middle. This CDR3 comprises 15 residues. CDR1 and CDR2 (germline): SGHTA, FQGNSA. This chain's CDR3 is CASSLVSAGYNEQFF. The CDR3 nucleotides read TGTGCCAGCAGCTTAGTTTCGGCGGGATACAATGAGCAGTTCTTC.

J is TRBJ1-5 and V is TRBV29-1; D might be TRBD1 (5 bases). Trimming took off 5 bases at V and 3 bases at J, with 11 bases between the two ends. The CDR3 runs 13 residues. Germline CDR1 reads SQVTM; CDR2 reads ANQGSEA. For the CDR3, the DNA is TGCAGCGTTAGAGGACACTCCAATCAGCCCCAGCATTTT. This codes for CSVRGHSNQPQHF.

The chain couples TRBV19 to TRBJ1-5; no clear D. Trimming took 3 bases from V and 0 from J, leaving 12 bases between them. CDR3 length: 16 amino acids. Germline V gene sequence: CDR1 LNHDA, CDR2 SQIVND (reference sequence). CDR3 DNA sequence: TGTGCCAGTAGTATGAGAACAGCCGATAGCAATCAGCCCCAGCATTTT. Translation gives CASSMRTADSNQPQHF.

The rearrangement links TRBV5-4 to TRBJ1-1; D not certain. Germline CDR1 and CDR2: SGHNT and YYREEE (reference sequence). The CDR3 loop spans 13 amino acids. Trimming took off 4 bases at V and 5 bases at J, with 12 bases between the two ends. This chain's CDR3 is CASSTLAATEAFF. The CDR3 DNA sequence: TGTGCCAGCAGCACCTTGGCAGCGACTGAAGCTTTCTTT.

This clone was counted once. The CDR3 coding sequence is TGTGCCAGCAGCCGAGGGACAGGTCAAGGGGTGAACACTGAAGCTTTCTTT. Its translation is CASSRGTGQGVNTEAFF. This sequence joins TRBV5-4 and TRBJ1-1; TRBD1 matches 8 bases. The germline V gene encodes CDR1 SGHNT and CDR2 YYREEE (reference sequence). CDR3 length equals 17 residues. V shed 4 bases, J shed 0 bases, and the junction held 11 bases outside the gene matches.

The CDR3 bases are TGTGCCAGCAGCTACGAAGGGGACAGGGCCAATGAGCAGTTCTTC. Translating gives CASSYEGDRANEQFF. This chain joins TRBV11-2 and TRBJ2-1, with 9 bases lining up with TRBD1. CDR1 is SGHAT, CDR2 FQNNGV, per germline. Unmatched junction bases numbered 7, after V lost 4 bases and J lost 6 bases. The CDR3 has 15 amino acids.

This clone came up once. The chain has TRBV5-1 and TRBJ2-2, with 11 nucleotides matching TRBD2. CDR1 SGHRS and CDR2 YFSETQ come from the germline V gene. V was clipped by 4 bases and J by 4 bases; unmatched bases: 9. The CDR3 consists of 17 residues. As DNA, the CDR3 is TGCGCCAGCAGCCGGATAGCGGGGGGGCCGCGCACCGGGGAGCTGTTTTTT. It translates to CASSRIAGGPRTGELFF.

The V gene is TRBV2, the J gene TRBJ1-2; TRBD1 matches 9 bases. With 6 bases clipped from V and 1 base from J, the junction kept 6 bases outside the gene matches. Germline values: CDR1 SNHLY, CDR2 FYNNEI. CDR3 length: 15 residues. The CDR3: CASSVLGQGNYGYTF. DNA for the CDR3: TGTGCCAGCAGCGTCCTGGGACAGGGTAACTATGGCTACACCTTC.

This rearrangement joins TRBV5-4 to TRBJ2-3, with D possibly being TRBD2 (6 bases). From germline, CDR1 is SGHNT and CDR2 YYREEE (reference sequence). V dropped 9 bases and J dropped 2 bases, with 16 bases sitting between them. CDR3 length: 14 amino acids. The CDR3 coding sequence is TGTGCCATTCCCGGTGGGGGGTCCACAGATACGCAGTATTTT. It codes for CAIPGGGSTDTQYF.

This rearrangement joins TRBV6-6 to TRBJ2-5, with a tentative D call TRBD1 (6 bases). The CDR3 runs 14 residues. Trimming removed 5 bases at V and 0 bases at J, with 10 bases between. Germline-derived CDR1 and CDR2 are MNHNY and SVGAGI (reference sequence). For the CDR3, the DNA is TGTGCCAGCAGTACTGACAGGTACCAAGAGACCCAGTACTTC. It codes for CASSTDRYQETQYF.

The chain is built from TRBV11-2 and TRBJ1-6, with 12 bases that match TRBD1. Germline CDR1 is SGHAT and CDR2 is FQNNGV. The CDR3 spans 17 residues. The trim removed 7 bases at V and 2 bases at J, leaving 6 bases unmatched. The CDR3 region has the DNA TGTGCCAGCACCCGGGACAGGGGGCGCCCCTATAATTCACCCCTCCACTTT. Translated, it gives CASTRDRGRPYNSPLHF.

CDR3 sequence reads: CASSTDGTSGSTDTQYF. The DNA of the CDR3 is TGTGCCAGCAGCACAGACGGGACTAGCGGGAGCACAGATACGCAGTATTTT. The rearrangement uses TRBV9 and TRBJ2-3; 12 bases fit TRBD2. Trimming removed 4 bases from V and 0 bases from J; junction bases left unmatched: 6. The CDR3 sequence is 17 residues long. CDR1 is SGDLS, CDR2 YYNGEE, per germline.

The V gene is TRBV6-4, the J gene TRBJ2-3, with TRBD2 matching 7 bases. The CDR3 is 15 residues long. CDR1 MRHNA and CDR2 SNTAGT come from the germline V gene. V shed 4 bases, J shed 2 bases, and the junction held 6 bases outside the gene matches. The CDR3 region has the DNA TGTGCCAGCAGTGTGAGCAGCGGGGACACAGATACGCAGTATTTT. This gives the protein CASSVSSGDTDTQYF.

The chain couples TRBV6-5 to TRBJ1-1; D is uncertain. Germline V gene lookup returns CDR1 MNHEY and CDR2 SVGAGI. The CDR3 has 12 amino acids. V dropped 8 bases and J dropped 6 bases, with 13 bases sitting between them. DNA for the CDR3: TGTGCCAGCGTCTCCTTATCGTCTGAAGCTTTCTTT. Translated: CASVSLSSEAFF.

CDR3: CASSLGIGTGSGYTF. CDR3 DNA sequence: TGTGCCAGCAGCTTAGGGATAGGGACAGGGAGTGGCTACACCTTC. The chain joins TRBV11-2 to TRBJ1-2; TRBD1 aligns across 9 bases. Germline V gene lookup returns CDR1 SGHAT and CDR2 FQNNGV. With 1 base clipped from V and 7 bases from J, the junction kept 7 bases outside the gene matches. This CDR3 has 15 residues.

This sequence joins TRBV19 and TRBJ1-1; the D is unclear. V was clipped by 0 bases and J by 2 bases, with 7 bases between them. This CDR3 is 14 amino acids long. Germline-derived CDR1 and CDR2 are LNHDA and SQIVND (reference sequence). The CDR3 DNA sequence: TGTGCCAGTAGTATAGATTTCCTAAACACTGAAGCTTTCTTT. This translates into CASSIDFLNTEAFF.

The genes are TRBV12-3 or TRBV12-4 and TRBJ2-7; perhaps TRBD1 as D (5 bases). V gave up 6 bases and J gave up 2 bases, with 11 bases separating them. The CDR3 totals 13 residues. In DNA, the CDR3 is TGTGCCAGCAGGGCAGACAGCACCTACGAGCAGTACTTC. Its translation is CASRADSTYEQYF.

This clone was recorded once. The chain has TRBV14 and TRBJ2-5, with D possibly matching TRBD1 (6 bases). Looked up from germline, CDR1 is SGHDN and CDR2 is FVKESK. This CDR3 comprises 16 residues. The V and J ends lost 2 bases and 1 base respectively, with 14 bases between them. As DNA, the CDR3 is TGTGCCAGCAGCCAAACAGGGAAAGGTTTCCAAGAGACCCAGTACTTC. Translating it yields CASSQTGKGFQETQYF.

V and J are TRBV1 and TRBJ2-2; TRBD2 is taken as the D call from the table, unchecked against the DNA. TRBV1 counts as a pseudogene. This CDR3 has 14 residues. The CDR3, as DNA: TGCACCAGCAGCCAAGATCGGAGCACCGGGGAGCTGTTTTTT. Protein sequence: CTSSQDRSTGELFF.

This clone was seen a single time. The chain carries TRBV7-9 and TRBJ2-3; TRBD2 might be the D (6 bases). Looked up from germline, CDR1 is SEHNR and CDR2 is FQNEAQ (reference sequence). V was cut by 6 bases and J by 6 bases, with 28 bases left in between. The CDR3 is 18 amino acids. Here the CDR3 DNA reads TGTGCCAGCAGATCCTCGCCGGACGGAGCCGCCCGGGAGGATACGCAGTATTTT. Translated: CASRSSPDGAAREDTQYF.

This clone was found many times. The chain joins TRBV5-1 to TRBJ2-7; 7 bases align to TRBD1. The CDR3 totals 18 residues. Germline V lookup: CDR1 SGHRS, CDR2 YFSETQ. With 2 bases clipped from V and 2 bases from J, the junction kept 16 bases outside the gene matches. The CDR3 loop is CASSLRTGLLTLTYEQYF. CDR3 bases: TGCGCCAGCAGCTTAAGGACAGGCCTCCTTACCTTAACCTACGAGCAGTACTTC. The complete variable domain, with remaining parts taken from reference TRBV5-1 and TRBJ2-7, reads KAGVTQTPRYLIKTRGQQVTLSCSPISGHRSVSWYQQTPGQGLQFLFEYFSETQRNKGNFPGRFSGRQFSNSRSEMNVSTLELGDSALYLCASSLRTGLLTLTYEQYFGPGTRLTVT.

V usage is TRBV29-1 and J usage is TRBJ1-1; D is undetermined. The CDR3 has 14 amino acids. Germline V CDR1 and CDR2: SQVTM, ANQGSEA. The V end was cut by 7 bases, the J end by 3 bases, with 18 bases between. CDR3 sequence: CSATDWIFDTEAFF. DNA of the CDR3: TGCAGCGCCACCGACTGGATTTTTGACACTGAAGCTTTCTTT. Combining the CDR3 with reference TRBV29-1 and TRBJ1-1 gives the whole variable domain SAVISQKPSRDICQRGTSLTIQCQVDSQVTMMFWYRQQPGQSLTLIATANQGSEATYESGFVIDKFPISRPNLTFSTLTVSNMSPEDSSIYLCSATDWIFDTEAFFGQGTRLTVV.

This chain connects TRBV7-2 to TRBJ1-1; TRBD1 matches at 8 bases. With 5 bases clipped from V and 1 base from J, the junction kept 9 bases outside the gene matches. There are 16 residues in the CDR3. Germline V gene data show CDR1 as SGHTA and CDR2 as FQGNSA. The CDR3 coding sequence is TGTGCCAGCAGCCTCAGGGGGACAGGCCGGAACACTGAAGCTTTCTTT. It codes for CASSLRGTGRNTEAFF.

The gene calls are TRBV13 and TRBJ1-1, with TRBD1 as a possible D gene (5 bases). Germline-derived CDR1 and CDR2 are PRHDT and FYEKMQ (reference sequence). V was trimmed by 0 bases and J by 1 base, leaving 9 bases between them. The CDR3 length is 15 residues. CDR3 sequence: CASSLGMDKNTEAFF. DNA of the CDR3: TGTGCCAGCAGCTTAGGCATGGACAAGAACACTGAAGCTTTCTTT.

The chain has TRBV29-1 and TRBJ2-1, with 9 bases lining up with TRBD2. With V trimmed by 5 bases and J by 11 bases, 7 bases remained unmatched. The CDR3 is 12 residues long. Germline CDR1 and CDR2: SQVTM and ANQGSEA. In DNA form, the CDR3 reads TGCAGCGTTTCTAGCGGGGCTAACCAGCAGTTCTTC. Protein product: CSVSSGANQQFF.

The genes are TRBV7-7 and TRBJ2-5, with 7 bases that match TRBD2. With 4 bases clipped from V and 0 bases from J, the junction kept 2 bases outside the gene matches. The germline CDR1 and CDR2 sequences are SSHAT and FNYEAQ (reference sequence). This CDR3 comprises 14 residues. In DNA form, the CDR3 reads TGTGCCAGCAGCTCGGGGGGATACCAAGAGACCCAGTACTTC. Translation gives CASSSGGYQETQYF.

This clone occurred once. The chain's CDR3 is CASSLGQANQPQHF. The CDR3 DNA is TGTGCCAGCAGCTTAGGACAGGCGAATCAGCCCCAGCATTTT. The genes are TRBV13 and TRBJ1-5; a possible D gene is TRBD1 (5 bases). CDR3 length: 14 residues. Trimming cost V 0 bases and J 4 bases, with 7 bases left between them. Per germline, CDR1 PRHDT and CDR2 FYEKMQ (reference sequence).

The chain joins TRBV5-1 to TRBJ2-7; 8 nucleotides agree with TRBD1. CDR3 length: 15 residues. Germline-derived CDR1 and CDR2 are SGHRS and YFSETQ. Unmatched junction bases numbered 4, after V lost 1 base and J lost 1 base. The CDR3 nucleotides read TGCGCCAGCAGCTTGAACAGGGGGGCTTCCTACGAGCAGTACTTC. Translated, it gives CASSLNRGASYEQYF.